These T cell receptor beta chains were read from a single sample in a study of cytomegalovirus exposure and HLA in healthy donors. Assay used: immunoSEQ multiplex PCR; TCRdb lists only in-frame clones, some missing. The sample has 150,000 to 200,000 clones; around 86% are singletons. Material: PBMCs. These receptor sequences come from a man over 45 in good health and CMV-seropositive. CDR3s include the opening cysteine and the closing phenylalanine or tryptophan. Fields, in order: D gene, V gene, J gene, clone size, CDR3 protein, CDR3 DNA. A D gene is named only where the DNA matches it firmly. Clone size, where shown, is once, few, many, or a class for clones that have expanded.

D gene: -; V gene: TRBV19; J gene: TRBJ2-2; clone size: -; CDR3 protein: CASSIERASNTGELFF; CDR3 DNA: TGTGCCAGTAGTATTGAGCGGGCCTCGAACACCGGGGAGCTGTTTTTT
D gene: TRBD1; V gene: TRBV2; J gene: TRBJ2-7; clone size: -; CDR3 protein: CASSGFEQGSTGEQYF; CDR3 DNA: TGTGCCAGCAGTGGATTTGAACAGGGGAGTACCGGCGAGCAGTACTTC
D gene: -; V gene: TRBV7-8; J gene: TRBJ2-1; clone size: -; CDR3 protein: CASSLLDEQFF; CDR3 DNA: TGTGCCAGCAGCTTACTCGATGAGCAGTTCTTC
D gene: -; V gene: TRBV6-1; J gene: TRBJ1-1; clone size: -; CDR3 protein: CASSESSGALNTEAFF; CDR3 DNA: TGTGCCAGCAGTGAATCTTCAGGGGCTCTGAACACTGAAGCTTTCTTT
D gene: TRBD2; V gene: TRBV9; J gene: TRBJ2-3; clone size: -; CDR3 protein: CASSVGRGASADTQYF; CDR3 DNA: TGTGCCAGCAGCGTAGGGCGGGGGGCCTCAGCAGATACGCAGTATTTT
D gene: TRBD2; V gene: TRBV9; J gene: TRBJ2-3; clone size: once; CDR3 protein: CASSVEGVRGLAGDTQYF; CDR3 DNA: TGTGCCAGCAGCGTAGAAGGGGTGAGGGGACTAGCGGGAGATACGCAGTATTTT
D gene: TRBD1; V gene: TRBV18; J gene: TRBJ2-3; clone size: -; CDR3 protein: CASSPQTGGTDTQYF; CDR3 DNA: TGTGCCAGCTCACCTCAGACAGGGGGAACAGATACGCAGTATTTT
D gene: TRBD1; V gene: TRBV7-9; J gene: TRBJ2-5; clone size: -; CDR3 protein: CASSYRQGMETQYF; CDR3 DNA: TGTGCCAGCAGCTATCGACAGGGTATGGAGACCCAGTACTTC
D gene: TRBD1; V gene: TRBV10-3; J gene: TRBJ1-3; clone size: -; CDR3 protein: CAIRAGGTSGNTIYF; CDR3 DNA: TGTGCCATCAGAGCAGGGGGCACCTCTGGAAACACCATATATTTT
D gene: -; V gene: TRBV9; J gene: TRBJ1-1; clone size: -; CDR3 protein: CASSVDLRTEAFF; CDR3 DNA: TGTGCCAGCAGCGTAGATCTTCGGACTGAAGCTTTCTTT
D gene: TRBD2; V gene: TRBV6-5; J gene: TRBJ2-3; clone size: -; CDR3 protein: CASSYFPSGRTDTQYF; CDR3 DNA: TGTGCCAGCAGTTATTTCCCTAGCGGGAGGACAGATACGCAGTATTTT
D gene: TRBD2; V gene: TRBV28; J gene: TRBJ2-7; clone size: -; CDR3 protein: CASSLRASGMEYEQYF; CDR3 DNA: TGTGCCAGCAGTTTAAGAGCTAGCGGGATGGAGTACGAGCAGTACTTC
D gene: TRBD1; V gene: TRBV10-2; J gene: TRBJ1-6; clone size: -; CDR3 protein: CASKTGAPSPLHF; CDR3 DNA: TGCGCCAGCAAAACAGGGGCTCCTTCACCCCTCCACTTT
D gene: TRBD2; V gene: TRBV9; J gene: TRBJ2-2; clone size: -; CDR3 protein: CASSVAATHGTSGGHDPNTGELFF; CDR3 DNA: TGTGCCAGCAGCGTAGCCGCTACACACGGGACTAGCGGGGGCCACGACCCTAACACCGGGGAGCTGTTTTTT
D gene: -; V gene: TRBV7-9; J gene: TRBJ1-5; clone size: -; CDR3 protein: CASSLQGGNQPQHF; CDR3 DNA: TGTGCCAGCAGCTTACAAGGGGGCAATCAGCCCCAGCATTTT
D gene: -; V gene: TRBV6-1; J gene: TRBJ2-4; clone size: -; CDR3 protein: CASSGTPLSYIAKNIQYF; CDR3 DNA: TGTGCCAGCAGTGGTACCCCCCTATCCTATATAGCCAAAAACATTCAGTACTTC
D gene: TRBD2; V gene: TRBV14; J gene: TRBJ2-5; clone size: -; CDR3 protein: CASSQETSGVETQYF; CDR3 DNA: TGTGCCAGCAGCCAAGAGACTAGCGGGGTTGAGACCCAGTACTTC
D gene: TRBD2; V gene: TRBV15; J gene: TRBJ2-1; clone size: -; CDR3 protein: CATSKQGLAGPYNEQFF; CDR3 DNA: TGTGCCACCAGCAAACAGGGACTAGCGGGCCCATACAATGAGCAGTTCTTC
D gene: TRBD1; V gene: TRBV4-1; J gene: TRBJ1-1; clone size: -; CDR3 protein: CASSRDSKAFF; CDR3 DNA: TGCGCCAGCAGCCGGGACAGCAAAGCTTTCTTT
D gene: -; V gene: TRBV28; J gene: TRBJ2-2; clone size: -; CDR3 protein: CASSPDTANTGELFF; CDR3 DNA: TGTGCCAGCAGTCCGGACACCGCGAACACCGGGGAGCTGTTTTTT
D gene: -; V gene: TRBV5-1; J gene: TRBJ2-7; clone size: -; CDR3 protein: CASSLAESGRGEQYF; CDR3 DNA: TGCGCCAGCAGCTTGGCGGAGAGTGGGAGAGGCGAGCAGTACTTC
D gene: -; V gene: TRBV5-4; J gene: TRBJ2-7; clone size: -; CDR3 protein: CASSFGGSSYEQYF; CDR3 DNA: TGTGCCAGCAGCTTTGGTGGGAGCTCCTACGAGCAGTACTTC
D gene: -; V gene: TRBV4-3; J gene: TRBJ2-7; clone size: once; CDR3 protein: CASSQDIAGTYEQYF; CDR3 DNA: TGCGCCAGCAGCCAAGATATAGCAGGGACCTACGAGCAGTACTTC
D gene: TRBD2; V gene: TRBV10-3; J gene: TRBJ2-3; clone size: -; CDR3 protein: CAISGIAGVDTQYF; CDR3 DNA: TGTGCCATCAGTGGAATAGCGGGAGTTGATACGCAGTATTTT
D gene: -; V gene: TRBV28; J gene: TRBJ1-5; clone size: -; CDR3 protein: CASSLAGEHQPQHF; CDR3 DNA: TGTGCCAGCAGTCTTGCAGGGGAACATCAGCCCCAGCATTTT
D gene: TRBD1; V gene: TRBV6-5; J gene: TRBJ1-2; clone size: -; CDR3 protein: CASRTGGDYGYTF; CDR3 DNA: TGTGCCAGCAGAACAGGGGGGGACTATGGCTACACCTTC
D gene: -; V gene: TRBV27; J gene: TRBJ1-2; clone size: few; CDR3 protein: CASSLQGHGYTF; CDR3 DNA: TGTGCCAGCAGTTTACAGGGTCATGGCTACACCTTC